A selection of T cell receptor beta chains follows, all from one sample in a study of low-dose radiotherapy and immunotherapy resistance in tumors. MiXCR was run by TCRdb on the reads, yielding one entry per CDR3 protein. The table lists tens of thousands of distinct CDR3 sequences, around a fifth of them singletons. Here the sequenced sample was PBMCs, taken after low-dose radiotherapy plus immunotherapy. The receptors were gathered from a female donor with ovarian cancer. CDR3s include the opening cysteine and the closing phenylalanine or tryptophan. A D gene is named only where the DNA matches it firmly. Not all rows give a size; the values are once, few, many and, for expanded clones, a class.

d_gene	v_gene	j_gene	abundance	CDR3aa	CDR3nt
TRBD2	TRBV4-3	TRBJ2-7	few	CASSQDSSGNYEQYF	TGCGCCAGCAGCCAAGATAGTAGCGGGAATTACGAGCAGTACTTC
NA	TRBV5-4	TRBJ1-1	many	CASSSGGMNTEAFF	TGTGCCAGCAGCTCGGGAGGCATGAACACTGAAGCTTTCTTT
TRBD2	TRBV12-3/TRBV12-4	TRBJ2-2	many	CASSLTGGPGTGELFF	TGTGCCAGCAGTTTAACGGGAGGGCCAGGCACCGGGGAGCTGTTTTTT
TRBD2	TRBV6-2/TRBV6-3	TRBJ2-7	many	CASTPSGGAAEQYF	TGTGCCAGCACGCCCAGCGGGGGGGCAGCTGAGCAGTACTTC
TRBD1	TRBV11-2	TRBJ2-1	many	CASSLVTPRQGANEQFF	TGTGCCAGCAGCTTAGTAACCCCGAGACAGGGGGCGAATGAGCAGTTCTTC
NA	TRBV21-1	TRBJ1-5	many	CASSKGNSNQPQHF	TGTGCCAGCAGCAAAGGGAATAGCAATCAGCCCCAGCATTTT
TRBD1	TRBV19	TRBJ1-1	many	CASSIKGGAGSEAFF	TGTGCCAGTAGTATAAAAGGGGGCGCGGGATCTGAAGCTTTCTTT
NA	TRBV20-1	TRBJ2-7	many	CSARGNRLEQYF	TGCAGTGCTAGAGGCAACCGTCTAGAGCAGTACTTC
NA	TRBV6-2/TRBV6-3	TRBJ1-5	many	CASKGDLAQPQHF	TGTGCCAGCAAGGGGGATTTGGCTCAGCCCCAGCATTTT
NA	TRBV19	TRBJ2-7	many	CASSIGRSSYEQYF	TGTGCCAGTAGTATCGGCAGGAGCTCCTACGAGCAGTACTTC
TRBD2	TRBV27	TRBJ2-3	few	CASRRLAGGADTQYF	TGTGCCAGCAGGCGACTAGCGGGGGGTGCAGATACGCAGTATTTT
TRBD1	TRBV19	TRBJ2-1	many	CASSPLRTGAYNEQFF	TGTGCCAGTAGTCCACTCAGGACAGGGGCCTACAATGAGCAGTTCTTC
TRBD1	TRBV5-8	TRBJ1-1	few	CASNPWTGRTEAFF	TGTGCCAGCAACCCGTGGACAGGGCGGACTGAAGCTTTCTTT
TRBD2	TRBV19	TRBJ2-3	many	CASSRLAEEYSTDTQYF	TGTGCCAGTAGTCGACTAGCGGAGGAGTATAGCACAGATACGCAGTATTTT
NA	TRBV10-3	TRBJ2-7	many	CAIQELGEQYF	TGTGCCATCCAGGAACTGGGCGAGCAGTACTTC
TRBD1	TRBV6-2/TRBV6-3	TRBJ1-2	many	CASSSPGGGNYGYTF	TGTGCCAGCAGTAGCCCAGGGGGCGGGAACTATGGCTACACCTTC
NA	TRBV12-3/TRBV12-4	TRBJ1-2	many	CASSRQRNYGYTF	TGTGCCAGCAGCCGACAGAGGAACTATGGCTACACCTTC
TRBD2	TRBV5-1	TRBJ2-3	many	CASMERGDRTDTQYF	TGCGCCAGCATGGAGCGGGGGGATCGCACAGATACGCAGTATTTT
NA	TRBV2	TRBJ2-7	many	CASSVGRSAYEQYF	TGTGCCAGCAGTGTAGGACGATCCGCCTACGAGCAGTACTTC
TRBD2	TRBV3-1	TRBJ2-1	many	CASSRTSGGEGYNEQFF	TGTGCCAGCAGCCGGACTAGCGGTGGGGAGGGCTACAATGAGCAGTTCTTC
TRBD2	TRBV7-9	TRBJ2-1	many	CASSPRGGGSREQFF	TGTGCCAGCAGCCCGAGGGGCGGGGGGTCCCGTGAGCAGTTCTTC
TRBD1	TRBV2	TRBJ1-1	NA	CASSEETGTEAFF	TGTGCCAGCAGTGAAGAGACAGGGACTGAAGCTTTCTTT
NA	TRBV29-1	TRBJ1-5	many	CSAVAGYSNQPQHF	TGCAGCGCCGTAGCAGGGTATAGCAATCAGCCCCAGCATTTT
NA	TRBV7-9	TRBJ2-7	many	CASSPGTVTYEQYF	TGTGCCAGCAGCCCAGGGACGGTTACCTACGAGCAGTACTTC
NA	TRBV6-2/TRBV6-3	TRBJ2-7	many	CASSEGGGDRYYEQYF	TGTGCCAGCAGTGAAGGGGGGGGAGACAGATACTACGAGCAGTACTTC
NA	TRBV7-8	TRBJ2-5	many	CASSKTQRQETQYF	TGTGCCAGCAGCAAGACGCAGCGACAAGAGACCCAGTACTTC
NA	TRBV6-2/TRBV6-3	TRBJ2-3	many	CASSYGGGLTDTQYF	TGTGCCAGCAGTTATGGGGGGGGCCTCACAGATACGCAGTATTTT
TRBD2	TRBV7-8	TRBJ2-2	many	CASSQRLAGDASTGELFF	TGTGCCAGCAGCCAACGACTAGCGGGGGACGCGAGCACCGGGGAGCTGTTTTTT
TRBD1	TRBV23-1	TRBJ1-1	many	CASSPTGPLMGNTEAFF	TGCGCCAGCAGTCCGACAGGGCCCCTGATGGGGAACACTGAAGCTTTCTTT
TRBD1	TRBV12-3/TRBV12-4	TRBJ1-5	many	CASSKDRETQPQHF	TGTGCCAGCAGTAAGGACAGGGAGACTCAGCCCCAGCATTTT
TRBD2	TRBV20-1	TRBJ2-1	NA	CSARVRLAGGFGVNEQFF	TGCAGTGCTAGAGTTAGACTAGCGGGAGGGTTCGGGGTCAATGAGCAGTTCTTC
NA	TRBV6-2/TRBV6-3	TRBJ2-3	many	CASRTGTLVDTQYF	TGTGCCAGCAGGACCGGGACTCTCGTGGATACGCAGTATTTT
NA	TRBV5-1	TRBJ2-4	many	CASSGEAKNIQYF	TGCGCCAGCAGCGGAGAAGCCAAAAACATTCAGTACTTC
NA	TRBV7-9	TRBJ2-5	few	CASSLIAGSQETQYF	TGTGCCAGCAGCTTAATCGCGGGGAGCCAAGAGACCCAGTACTTC
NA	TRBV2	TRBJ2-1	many	CASSGGQRGNEQFF	TGTGCCAGCAGTGGAGGGCAACGGGGGAATGAGCAGTTCTTC
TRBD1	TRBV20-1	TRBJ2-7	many	CSARDLYGQGVHEQYF	TGCAGTGCTAGAGATTTGTACGGACAGGGGGTCCACGAGCAGTACTTC
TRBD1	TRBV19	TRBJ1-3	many	CASSAGGFAGNTIYF	TGTGCCAGTAGTGCAGGGGGCTTCGCTGGAAACACCATATATTTT
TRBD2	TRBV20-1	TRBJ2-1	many	CSALAGGPNEQFF	TGCAGTGCCCTAGCGGGGGGGCCGAATGAGCAGTTCTTC
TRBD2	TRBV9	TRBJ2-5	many	CASSPSGRGETQYF	TGTGCCAGCAGCCCCAGCGGGAGGGGAGAGACCCAGTACTTC